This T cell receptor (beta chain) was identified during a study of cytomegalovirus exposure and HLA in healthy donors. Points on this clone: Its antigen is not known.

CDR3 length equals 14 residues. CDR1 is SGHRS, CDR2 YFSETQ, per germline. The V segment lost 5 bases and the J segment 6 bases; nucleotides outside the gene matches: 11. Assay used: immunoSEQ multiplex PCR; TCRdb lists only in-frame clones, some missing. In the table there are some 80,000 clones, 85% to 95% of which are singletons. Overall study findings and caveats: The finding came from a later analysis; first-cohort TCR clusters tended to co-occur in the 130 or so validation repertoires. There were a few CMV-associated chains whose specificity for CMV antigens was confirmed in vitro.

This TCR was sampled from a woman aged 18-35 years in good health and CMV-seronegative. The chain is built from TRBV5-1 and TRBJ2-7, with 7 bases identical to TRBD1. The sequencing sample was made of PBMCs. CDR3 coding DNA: TGCGCCAGCAGTTCTCCGACAGGGTACGCCGAGCAGTACTTC. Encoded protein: CASSSPTGYAEQYF.